This T cell receptor beta chain was sequenced during a study of CD8+ T cells in alopecia areata. At the level of the study: The drug, oral tofacitinib, was given to treated patients at 5 to 10 mg twice daily. Findings and caveats of the study: Normal scalp showed lower clonality than lesional scalp, especially alopecia totalis/universalis.

This clone was counted a few times. The target antigen is unknown. The CDR3 is made up of 17 amino acids. CDR1 is SEHNR and CDR2 is FQNEAQ in the germline V gene (reference sequence). Trimming removed 3 bases from V and 5 bases from J; junction bases left unmatched: 12. Sequencing used cDNA as its template, made by extracting RNA and reverse transcribing it. Some clones are missing from TCRdb's copy, which holds only in-frame ones; the method was immunoSEQ multiplex PCR. Of 160,000 or so clones listed, about 72% are singletons. Specimen: CD8+ T cells sorted from blood, collected at week 0. This receptor was taken from a human donor with alopecia areata. The chain links TRBV7-9 to TRBJ2-1; 8 bases line up with TRBD2. CDR3 region: CASSLPEGAGADNEQFF. CDR3 in DNA: TGTGCCAGCAGCTTGCCCGAGGGAGCGGGGGCCGACAATGAGCAGTTCTTC.